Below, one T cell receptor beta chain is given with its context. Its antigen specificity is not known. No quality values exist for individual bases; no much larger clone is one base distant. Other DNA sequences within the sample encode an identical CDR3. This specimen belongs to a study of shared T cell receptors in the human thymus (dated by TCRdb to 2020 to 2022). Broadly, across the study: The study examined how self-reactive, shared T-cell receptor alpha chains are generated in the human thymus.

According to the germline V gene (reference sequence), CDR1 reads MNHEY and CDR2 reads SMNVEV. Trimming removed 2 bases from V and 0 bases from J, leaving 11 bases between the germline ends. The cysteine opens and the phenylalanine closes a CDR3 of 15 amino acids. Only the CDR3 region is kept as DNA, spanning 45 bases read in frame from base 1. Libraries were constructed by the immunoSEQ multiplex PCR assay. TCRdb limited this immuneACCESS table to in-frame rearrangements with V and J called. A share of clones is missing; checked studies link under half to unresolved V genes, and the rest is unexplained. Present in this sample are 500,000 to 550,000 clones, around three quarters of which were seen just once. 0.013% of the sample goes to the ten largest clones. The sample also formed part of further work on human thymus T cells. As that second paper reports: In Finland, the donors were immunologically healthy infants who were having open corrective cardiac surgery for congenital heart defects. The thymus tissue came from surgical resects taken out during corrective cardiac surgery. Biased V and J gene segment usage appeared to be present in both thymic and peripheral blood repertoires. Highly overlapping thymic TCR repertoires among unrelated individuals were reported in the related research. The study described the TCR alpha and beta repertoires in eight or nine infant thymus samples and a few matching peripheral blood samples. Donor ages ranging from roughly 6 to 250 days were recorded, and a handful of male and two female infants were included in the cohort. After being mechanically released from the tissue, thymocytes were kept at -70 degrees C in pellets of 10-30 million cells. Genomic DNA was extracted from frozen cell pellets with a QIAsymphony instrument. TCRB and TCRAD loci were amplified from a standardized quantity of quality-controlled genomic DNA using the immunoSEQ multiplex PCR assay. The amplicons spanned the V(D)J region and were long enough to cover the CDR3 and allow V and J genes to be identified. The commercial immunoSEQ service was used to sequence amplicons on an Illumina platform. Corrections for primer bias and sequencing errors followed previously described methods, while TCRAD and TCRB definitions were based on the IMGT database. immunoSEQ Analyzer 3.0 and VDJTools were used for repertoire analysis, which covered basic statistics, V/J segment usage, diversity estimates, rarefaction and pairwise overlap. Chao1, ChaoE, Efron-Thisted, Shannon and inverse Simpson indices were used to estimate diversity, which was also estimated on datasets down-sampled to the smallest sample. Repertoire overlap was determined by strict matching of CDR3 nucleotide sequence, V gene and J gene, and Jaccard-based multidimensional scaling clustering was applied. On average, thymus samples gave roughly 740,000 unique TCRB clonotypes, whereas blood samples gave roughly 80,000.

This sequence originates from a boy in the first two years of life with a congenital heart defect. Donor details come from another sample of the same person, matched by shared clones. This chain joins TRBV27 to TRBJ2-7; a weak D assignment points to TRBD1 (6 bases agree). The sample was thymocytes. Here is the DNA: TGTGCCAGCAGTTTAAGGCAGGGGCCCTCCTACGAGCAGTACTTC. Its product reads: CASSLRQGPSYEQYF.